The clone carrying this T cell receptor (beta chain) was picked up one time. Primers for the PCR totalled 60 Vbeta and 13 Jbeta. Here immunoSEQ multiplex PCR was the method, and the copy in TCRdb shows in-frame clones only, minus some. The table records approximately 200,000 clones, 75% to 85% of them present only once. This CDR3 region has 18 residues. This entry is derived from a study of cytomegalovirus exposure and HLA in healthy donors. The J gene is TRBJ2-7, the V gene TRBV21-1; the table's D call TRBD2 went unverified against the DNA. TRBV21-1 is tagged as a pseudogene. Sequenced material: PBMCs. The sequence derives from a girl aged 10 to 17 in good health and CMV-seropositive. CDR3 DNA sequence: TGTGCCAGCCGCTCGACTAGCGGGGCCCAACTTTGCTCCTACGAGCAGTACTTC. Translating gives CASRSTSGAQLCSYEQYF.